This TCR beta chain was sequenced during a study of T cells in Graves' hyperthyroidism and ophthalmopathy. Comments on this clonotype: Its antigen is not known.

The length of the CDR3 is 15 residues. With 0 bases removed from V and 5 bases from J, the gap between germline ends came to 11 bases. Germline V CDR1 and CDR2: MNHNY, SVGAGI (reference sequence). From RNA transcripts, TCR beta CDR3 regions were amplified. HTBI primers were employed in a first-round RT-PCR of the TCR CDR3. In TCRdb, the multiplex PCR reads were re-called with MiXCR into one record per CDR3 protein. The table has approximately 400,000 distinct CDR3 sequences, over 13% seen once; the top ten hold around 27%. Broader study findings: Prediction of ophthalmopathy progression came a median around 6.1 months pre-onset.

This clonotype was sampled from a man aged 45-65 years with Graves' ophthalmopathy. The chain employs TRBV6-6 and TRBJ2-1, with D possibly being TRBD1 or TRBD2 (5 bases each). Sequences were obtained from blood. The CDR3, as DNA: TGTGCCAGCAGTTACTCGTGGGACCCCAACAATGAGCAGTTCTTC. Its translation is CASSYSWDPNNEQFF.